The next 15 T cell receptor beta chains were all read from a single sample in a study of blood T cells in healthy people across ages. It was with a sample-barcoded 5' primer and a J-beta primer mix that a second PCR of roughly 7 to 12 cycles was run. One entry per CDR3 protein results from TCRdb running MiXCR on the 5' RACE reads. The sample lists 750,000 to 950,000 distinct CDR3 sequences, just under 30% occurring once. This same sample was also part of a study on T cells of mothers and their children.

The sample comprised blood. Receptors were obtained from a woman aged 40 to 50 in good health.

The chain is built from TRBV10-3 and TRBJ2-1; 10 bases are a match to TRBD1. The CDR3 consists of 16 residues. The germline CDR1 and CDR2 sequences are ENHRY and SYGVKD. With 0 bases clipped from V and 6 bases from J, the junction kept 5 bases outside the gene matches. CDR3 in amino acids: CAISESGTGVSNEQFF. In DNA form, the CDR3 reads TGTGCCATCAGTGAGTCGGGGACAGGGGTTTCCAATGAGCAGTTCTTC.

This clonotype was recorded once. The chain is built from TRBV28 and TRBJ1-5; possible D gene TRBD1, 5 bases. Between the trimmed V and J ends, which lost 8 bases and 5 bases, there was a span of 10 bases. From germline, CDR1 is MDHEN and CDR2 SYDVKM. The CDR3 contains 12 residues. CDR3 residues: CASGDGHQPQHF. CDR3 bases: TGTGCCAGCGGGGACGGTCATCAGCCCCAGCATTTT. Drawing the rest from reference TRBV28 and TRBJ1-5, the complete variable domain is DVKVTQSSRYLVKRTGEKVFLECVQDMDHENMFWYRQDPGLGLRLIYFSYDVKMKEKGDIPEGYSVSREKKERFSLILESASTNQTSMYLCASGDGHQPQHFGDGTRLSIL.

This clonotype showed up many times. The rearrangement uses TRBV9 and TRBJ2-7, with 10 bases lining up with TRBD2. The V gene end was trimmed by 0 bases and the J gene end by 3 bases; junction bases not matched to a gene: 0. The germline V gene has CDR1 SGDLS and CDR2 YYNGEE. The CDR3 covers 14 residues. The DNA of the CDR3 is TGTGCCAGCAGCGTAGCTAGCGGGGGCTACGAGCAGTACTTC. Translation: CASSVASGGYEQYF.

There are a few counts of this clonotype. The chain couples TRBV6-5 to TRBJ2-5; no clear D gene. Germline V lookup: CDR1 MNHEY, CDR2 SVGAGI. V was shortened by 5 bases and J by 4 bases, with 14 bases between the two germline ends. The CDR3 consists of 14 residues. In nucleotides, the CDR3 is TGTGCCAGCAGTGAACCCCTGGGCGGAGAGACCCAGTACTTC. As protein: CASSEPLGGETQYF.

V is TRBV7-8 and J is TRBJ1-1; tentatively, D is TRBD1 (6 bases). The V and J ends lost 5 bases and 2 bases respectively, with 9 bases between them. This CDR3 contains 13 residues. Per the germline V gene, CDR1 is SGHVS and CDR2 is FQNEAQ. The chain's CDR3 is CASSQDSNTEAFF. The CDR3 region has the DNA TGTGCCAGCAGCCAGGACAGTAACACTGAAGCTTTCTTT.

For this clonotype: It may be a read error: a sequence one base away is much more abundant. The rearrangement joins TRBV18 to TRBJ2-7, with 10 bases that match TRBD1. Germline CDR1 reads KGHSH; CDR2 reads LQKENI. CDR3 length equals 16 residues. The ends lost 3 bases at V and 9 bases at J; junction bases unmatched: 14. The CDR3 DNA follows: TGTGCCAGCTCACCCCTGGACAGGGGGGCTGGAAACGGGCAGTACTTC. This encodes CASSPLDRGAGNGQYF. Supplemented by reference TRBV18 and TRBJ2-7, the full variable domain reads NAGVMQNPRHLVRRRGQEARLRCSPMKGHSHVYWYRQLPEEGLKFMVYLQKENIIDESGMPKERFSAEFPKEGPSILRIQQVVRGDSAAYFCASSPLDRGAGNGQYFGPGTRLTVT.

The J gene is TRBJ1-1, the V gene TRBV29-1, with a weak D call TRBD1 (6 bases). The CDR3 length is 13 residues. The germline V gene has CDR1 SQVTM and CDR2 ANQGSEA. Trimming cost V 4 bases and J 1 base, with 10 bases left between them. The CDR3: CSVVLTGNTEAFF. CDR3 DNA: TGCAGCGTTGTGTTGACAGGGAACACTGAAGCTTTCTTT.

In this sample, this clonotype turned up a few times. This chain links TRBV29-1 with TRBJ1-2; no clear D gene. The CDR3 contains 13 residues. Germline V gives CDR1 SQVTM, CDR2 ANQGSEA. Trimming cost V 0 bases and J 6 bases, with 11 bases left between them. The CDR3 nucleotides read TGCAGCGTTGAAGATCTACGGGATGATGGCTACACCTTC. Protein: CSVEDLRDDGYTF.

J is TRBJ1-3 and V is TRBV5-1; no firm D call. Germline lookup yields CDR1 SGHRS and CDR2 YFSETQ. The CDR3 spans 16 residues. V lost 0 bases to trimming and J lost 1 base, with 11 bases between them. The CDR3 region is CASSLERALSGNTIYF. The CDR3 bases are TGCGCCAGCAGCTTGGAAAGGGCCCTTTCTGGAAACACCATATATTTT.

This clonotype was seen ten or more times. The chain joins TRBV29-1 to TRBJ2-1; 7 bases match TRBD2. The CDR3 extends over 12 amino acids. V was pared by 4 bases and J by 8 bases, with 5 bases of the junction left unmatched. CDR1 SQVTM and CDR2 ANQGSEA come from the germline V gene. The CDR3 sequence: CSVGGGSDEQFF. CDR3 DNA sequence: TGCAGCGTTGGGGGGGGGTCGGATGAGCAGTTCTTC.

The V call is TRBV5-6, the J call TRBJ2-3; 10 bases align to TRBD2. The CDR3 consists of 16 residues. The V gene end was trimmed by 2 bases and the J gene end by 5 bases; junction bases not matched to a gene: 8. The germline CDR1 and CDR2 sequences are SGHDT and YYEEEE. As DNA, the CDR3 is TGTGCCAGCAGCTTAGGACTAGCGGAGGTGATAGATACGCAGTATTTT. It specifies CASSLGLAEVIDTQYF.

This clonotype was observed at least ten times. This sequence may be a read error, since a much larger clone differs from it by one base. The chain couples TRBV6-5 to TRBJ2-7, with D uncertain. The CDR3 totals 14 residues. Trimming removed 2 bases at V and 4 bases at J, with 12 bases between. CDR1 MNHEY and CDR2 SVGAGI come from the germline V gene. The chain's CDR3 is CASSYRPAGYEQYF. The CDR3 coding sequence is TGTGCCAGCAGTTACCGACCCGCCGGTTACGAGCAGTACTTC.

The chain is built from TRBV27 and TRBJ1-2; possibly TRBD1 for D (5 bases). Looked up from germline, CDR1 is MNHEY and CDR2 is SMNVEV (reference sequence). V shed 5 bases and J shed 5 bases, with 18 bases lying between them. CDR3 length: 15 amino acids. The CDR3 coding sequence is TGTGCCAGCAGTCCAAACTGGGGGGGGGAATATGGCTACACCTTC. Translating it yields CASSPNWGGEYGYTF.

This clonotype was seen only a few times. The V and J genes are TRBV10-3 and TRBJ1-4, with 8 bases that match TRBD1. The V gene end was trimmed by 0 bases and the J gene end by 0 bases; junction bases not matched to a gene: 0. The CDR3 has 16 amino acids. From germline, CDR1 is ENHRY and CDR2 SYGVKD. The CDR3 sequence is CAISESTGATNEKLFF. CDR3 sequence (DNA): TGTGCCATCAGTGAGTCGACAGGGGCAACTAATGAAAAACTGTTTTTT.

The chain links TRBV27 to TRBJ2-1, with 10 nucleotides matching TRBD1. V shed 9 bases and J 4 bases; nucleotides not matched to a gene: 18. Germline CDR1 MNHEY, CDR2 SMNVEV (reference sequence). The CDR3 runs to 18 residues. CDR3 sequence: CASTTSGTGASRYNEQFF. The CDR3 DNA reads as TGTGCCAGTACCACCTCCGGGACAGGGGCCTCTCGGTACAATGAGCAGTTCTTC.